The sequence of this T cell receptor (beta chain) was determined in a study of cytomegalovirus exposure and HLA in healthy donors. Notes on the study in general: TCR beta V- and J-gene trimming, according to a later analysis, was linked to a missense DCLRE1C variant.

This clone occurred once. The antigen is undetermined. PCR was performed using 60 Vbeta and 13 Jbeta primers. Profiled with immunoSEQ multiplex PCR; TCRdb holds only in-frame clones, not every one. This table holds approximately 60,000 clones, 70% to 85% found once. The CDR3 totals 12 residues. In germline, CDR1 is LNHDA, CDR2 SQIVND (reference sequence). Between the trimmed V and J ends, which lost 9 bases and 4 bases, there was a span of 12 bases. Sequencing was performed on PBMCs. The sequence was obtained from a man aged 25 to 45 in good health and CMV-seronegative. The rearrangement joins TRBV19 to TRBJ1-2; possibly TRBD1 for D (6 bases). The CDR3 DNA follows: TGTGCCAGCCAGGGGTCCCTCTATGGCTACACCTTC. Translation: CASQGSLYGYTF.